The 29 T cell receptor beta chains below were found in one sample sequenced in a study of cytomegalovirus exposure and HLA in healthy donors. The table came from immunoSEQ multiplex PCR; TCRdb's copy has only in-frame clones and leaves some out. The sample contains about 170,000 clones, about 83% of which appear only once. The sequenced material came from PBMCs. These receptor sequences come from a woman aged 30 to 39 in good health and CMV-seronegative.

The chain employs TRBV4-1 and TRBJ1-1; TRBD1 agrees at 8 bases. Germline V lookup: CDR1 MGHRA, CDR2 YSYEKL. The V and J ends lost 1 base and 9 bases, in that order; junction bases with no gene match: 1. This CDR3 region has 12 residues. The CDR3 nucleotides read TGCGCCAGCAGCCAAGGACAGGGGAAAGCTTTCTTT. Its translation: CASSQGQGKAFF.

This chain connects TRBV2 to TRBJ2-3; TRBD2 agrees at 11 bases. J lost 3 bases, V lost 4 bases, and 6 bases had no gene match. CDR1 and CDR2 from the germline V gene are SNHLY and FYNNEI. CDR3 length: 16 amino acids. The CDR3 is CASSVTWTSGTDTQYF. CDR3 bases: TGTGCCAGCAGTGTTACTTGGACTAGCGGGACAGATACGCAGTATTTT.

The rearrangement uses TRBV5-5 and TRBJ1-2; D is unresolved. Trimming took 0 bases from V and 3 from J, leaving 6 bases between them. CDR3 length equals 13 residues. From germline, CDR1 is SGHKS and CDR2 YYEKEE (reference sequence). Written as DNA, the CDR3 is TGTGCCAGCAGCTTGGGCAGTGACTATGGCTACACCTTC. Translated: CASSLGSDYGYTF. The full variable domain, rest sourced from reference TRBV5-5 and TRBJ1-2, is DAGVTQSPTHLIKTRGQQVTLRCSPISGHKSVSWYQQVLGQGPQFIFQYYEKEERGRGNFPDRFSARQFPNYSSELNVNALLLGDSALYLCASSLGSDYGYTFGSGTRLTVV.

This clone has a handful of counts. V gene TRBV5-1 combines with J gene TRBJ1-1; weak D call: TRBD1 (5 bases). The germline V gene encodes CDR1 SGHRS and CDR2 YFSETQ. This CDR3 is 14 amino acids long. The germline V and J ends were trimmed by 2 bases and 5 bases, with 13 bases remaining between them. CDR3 protein: CASSFTGSRTEAFF. In nucleotides, the CDR3 is TGCGCCAGCAGCTTTACAGGCTCACGGACTGAAGCTTTCTTT.

This clone was recorded a few times. The CDR3 sequence: CASSQSFNYGYTF. For the CDR3, the DNA is TGCGCCAGCAGCCAATCTTTTAACTATGGCTACACCTTC. The chain carries TRBV4-3 and TRBJ1-2; unclear D gene. CDR3 size: 13 residues. V lost 2 bases and J 1 base, leaving 5 bases between the germline ends. From germline, CDR1 is LGHNA and CDR2 YSLEER.

This sequence joins TRBV5-1 and TRBJ1-6; 8 bases align to TRBD1. J lost 7 bases, V lost 4 bases, and 4 bases had no gene match. From germline, CDR1 is SGHRS and CDR2 YFSETQ. This CDR3 spans 14 amino acids. CDR3 in amino acids: CASSRDRNNSPLHF. CDR3 coding DNA: TGCGCCAGCAGCCGGGACAGGAACAATTCACCCCTCCACTTT.

In this sample, this clone turned up once. CDR3 sequence reads: CASSLSGTLLYGYTF. In nucleotides, the CDR3 is TGTGCCAGCAGCCTATCCGGGACACTCCTCTATGGCTACACCTTC. This rearrangement joins TRBV5-6 to TRBJ1-2; tentative D call: TRBD1 (6 bases). Trimming stripped 4 bases from V and 4 bases from J, with 17 bases between. The CDR3 has 15 residues. Germline V gene lookup returns CDR1 SGHDT and CDR2 YYEEEE.

CDR3 sequence (DNA): TGTGCCAGCAGCCGACTAGCGGTCGGGGAGCTGTTTTTT. Translating it yields CASSRLAVGELFF. This sequence joins TRBV7-2 and TRBJ2-2, with TRBD2 matching over 9 bases. Germline CDR1 SGHTA, CDR2 FQGNSA. V lost 5 bases to trimming and J lost 7 bases; unmatched junction nucleotides: 2. The CDR3 length is 13 residues.

This rearrangement joins TRBV5-1 to TRBJ1-3; the D is unclear. Germline V CDR1 and CDR2: SGHRS, YFSETQ. CDR3 length: 15 amino acids. Trimming took off 0 bases at V and 0 bases at J, with 7 bases between the two ends. CDR3 amino acids: CASSLGFSSGNTIYF. The CDR3 DNA sequence: TGCGCCAGCAGCTTGGGGTTCAGCTCTGGAAACACCATATATTTT.

The rearrangement joins TRBV9 to TRBJ2-6; D gene uncertain. Germline V gene sequence: CDR1 SGDLS, CDR2 YYNGEE. Trimming took 6 bases from V and 2 from J, leaving 3 bases between them. This CDR3 region has 12 residues. The CDR3: CASNTGANVLTF. The CDR3 nucleotides are TGTGCCAGCAATACTGGGGCCAACGTCCTGACTTTC.

V usage is TRBV4-3 and J usage is TRBJ2-7; a weak D match, TRBD1 (6 bases). Germline V gene sequence: CDR1 LGHNA, CDR2 YSLEER. Between the trimmed V and J ends, which lost 4 bases and 2 bases, there was a span of 18 bases. The CDR3 is 16 residues long. The DNA of the CDR3 is TGCGCCAGCAGCCCCGACCCGGCACAGGGCACCTACGAGCAGTACTTC. Protein: CASSPDPAQGTYEQYF.

The gene calls are TRBV7-9 and TRBJ2-5; 7 nucleotides match TRBD1. Looked up from germline, CDR1 is SEHNR and CDR2 is FQNEAQ (reference sequence). With 5 bases clipped from V and 1 base from J, the junction kept 7 bases outside the gene matches. This CDR3 comprises 15 residues. The CDR3 bases are TGTGCCAGCAGCCAGAGGACAGGCCTCCAAGAGACCCAGTACTTC. Translated: CASSQRTGLQETQYF.

This chain joins TRBV29-1 and TRBJ2-1, with TRBD2 matching over 7 bases. V dropped 6 bases and J dropped 9; count of bases not matched to a gene: 11. Germline-derived CDR1 and CDR2 are SQVTM and ANQGSEA. The CDR3 spans 13 residues. CDR3 in amino acids: CSVDRGGVGEQFF. The CDR3 DNA reads TGCAGCGTCGACCGGGGAGGGGTCGGTGAGCAGTTCTTC.

The sample holds a few counts of this clone. This CDR3 reads CASSSEVTYGYTF. The CDR3 DNA sequence: TGTGCCAGCAGCTCAGAGGTGACCTATGGCTACACCTTC. V and J are TRBV7-9 and TRBJ1-2; D unclear. Trimming removed 4 bases at V and 4 bases at J, with 10 bases between. The V gene's germline CDR1 is SEHNR and CDR2 FQNEAQ (reference sequence). The CDR3 contains 13 residues.

The rearrangement uses TRBV5-4 and TRBJ2-5, with 11 bases that match TRBD2. Germline trimming cut 0 bases from V and 5 bases from J; bases unmatched to any gene: 9. Germline CDR1 and CDR2: SGHNT and YYREEE (reference sequence). The CDR3 contains 17 residues. CDR3 DNA: TGTGCCAGCAGCTTGGATCTAGCGGGGGGTTCGGATGAGACCCAGTACTTC. Protein sequence: CASSLDLAGGSDETQYF.

The V and J genes are TRBV19 and TRBJ1-5; a weak D match, TRBD1 (6 bases). This CDR3 spans 15 amino acids. V was trimmed by 5 bases and J by 2 bases, leaving 13 bases between them. Germline CDR1 is LNHDA and CDR2 is SQIVND (reference sequence). CDR3: CASSRQEKGNQPQHF. The CDR3 DNA reads as TGTGCCAGTAGTCGACAGGAGAAGGGCAATCAGCCCCAGCATTTT. Looking up the rest from reference TRBV19 and TRBJ1-5 gives the full variable domain: DGGITQSPKYLFRKEGQNVTLSCEQNLNHDAMYWYRQDPGQGLRLIYYSQIVNDFQKGDIAEGYSVSREKKESFPLTVTSAQKNPTAFYLCASSRQEKGNQPQHFGDGTRLSIL.

This clone was detected only once. The same CDR3 is also encoded by other DNA sequences in this sample. The V gene is TRBV5-1, the J gene TRBJ2-3; TRBD2 might be the D (7 bases). V was shortened by 4 bases and J by 2 bases, with 17 bases between the two germline ends. Germline assignment: CDR1 SGHRS and CDR2 YFSETQ. The CDR3 sequence is 16 residues long. CDR3 sequence (DNA): TGCGCCAGCAGCCTCGGGGGGCGGGGGATCACAGATACGCAGTATTTT. As protein: CASSLGGRGITDTQYF.

V and J are TRBV7-9 and TRBJ1-2, with a tentative D call TRBD1 (5 bases). Trimming cost V 5 bases and J 3 bases, with 22 bases left between them. The CDR3 is made up of 17 amino acids. Per the germline V gene, CDR1 is SEHNR and CDR2 is FQNEAQ (reference sequence). The CDR3 sequence is CASSPLGAQMVDYGYTF. The DNA of the CDR3 is TGTGCCAGCAGCCCCCTAGGGGCCCAAATGGTGGACTATGGCTACACCTTC. The full variable domain, with the rest looked up from reference TRBV7-9 and TRBJ1-2, is DTGVSQNPRHKITKRGQNVTFRCDPISEHNRLYWYRQTLGQGPEFLTYFQNEAQLEKSRLLSDRFSAERPKGSFSTLEIQRTEQGDSAMYLCASSPLGAQMVDYGYTFGSGTRLTVV.

The rearrangement links TRBV11-2 to TRBJ2-1; unclear D gene. Germline values: CDR1 SGHAT, CDR2 FQNNGV. This CDR3 is 12 amino acids long. The V end was cut by 0 bases, the J end by 6 bases, with 3 bases between. The CDR3 bases are TGTGCCAGCAGCTTAGATCGCAATGAGCAGTTCTTC. As protein: CASSLDRNEQFF.

Here the CDR3 reads CASSLDSSGGPDTQYF. CDR3 DNA: TGCGCCAGCAGCTTGGATAGTAGCGGGGGGCCCGATACGCAGTATTTT. This chain joins TRBV5-1 and TRBJ2-3; 10 nucleotides match TRBD2. Germline V gives CDR1 SGHRS, CDR2 YFSETQ. Trimming at V came to 0 bases and at J to 6 bases, leaving 7 bases not matched to a gene. The CDR3 sequence is 16 residues long.

The chain has TRBV4-1 and TRBJ1-5, with D possibly matching TRBD1 (6 bases). The CDR3 covers 16 residues. V was cut by 0 bases and J by 2 bases, with 11 bases left in between. Germline CDR1 and CDR2: MGHRA and YSYEKL. The CDR3 is CASSQEAGGGNQPQHF. CDR3 sequence (DNA): TGCGCCAGCAGCCAAGAGGCGGGGGGCGGCAATCAGCCCCAGCATTTT.

The chain couples TRBV6-1 to TRBJ2-1; 7 bases are a match to TRBD1. V was pared by 4 bases and J by 8 bases, with 14 bases of the junction left unmatched. This CDR3 is built from 16 residues. The germline gives CDR1 MNHNS, CDR2 SASEGT. CDR3 DNA: TGTGCCAGCAGTGCCCAGGGACAGATCCTACAGGATGAGCAGTTCTTC. Translation gives CASSAQGQILQDEQFF.

This chain joins TRBV29-1 and TRBJ2-7; D may be TRBD1 (6 bases). The CDR3 has 11 residues. Germline V lookup: CDR1 SQVTM, CDR2 ANQGSEA. V shed 6 bases and J shed 6 bases, with 12 bases lying between them. CDR3 region: CSVSQGREQYF. CDR3 nucleotide sequence: TGCAGCGTCTCACAGGGACGCGAGCAGTACTTC.

The chain uses TRBV4-2 and TRBJ2-3; the match to TRBD2 covers 8 bases. The CDR3 length is 16 residues. Looked up from germline, CDR1 is LGHNA and CDR2 is YNFKEQ. V lost 0 bases, J lost 3 bases, and 5 bases stayed unmatched. The CDR3 region has the DNA TGTGCCAGCAGCCAAGATGGGACTAGACCTACAGATACGCAGTATTTT. Amino acids: CASSQDGTRPTDTQYF.

The chain uses TRBV30 and TRBJ1-2, with 9 bases that match TRBD1. The CDR3 sequence is 12 residues long. The germline V gene has CDR1 GTSNPN and CDR2 SVGIG (reference sequence). V lost 5 bases, J lost 8 bases, and 6 bases stayed unmatched. As DNA, the CDR3 is TGTGCCTGGGGACAGGGGACCGGCGGCTACACCTTC. Translating it yields CAWGQGTGGYTF.

This clone showed up just a few times. J is TRBJ2-7 and V is TRBV2; no reliable D call. Germline V gene data show CDR1 as SNHLY and CDR2 as FYNNEI. The CDR3 covers 11 residues. Trimming removed 4 bases at V and 2 bases at J, with 3 bases between. The DNA for the CDR3 is TGTGCCAGCAGTGTCGCCTACGAGCAGTACTTC. Residues: CASSVAYEQYF. Combining the CDR3 with reference TRBV2 and TRBJ2-7 gives the whole variable domain EPEVTQTPSHQVTQMGQEVILRCVPISNHLYFYWYRQILGQKVEFLVSFYNNEISEKSEIFDDQFSVERPDGSNFTLKIRSTKLEDSAMYFCASSVAYEQYFGPGTRLTVT.

The chain employs TRBV30 and TRBJ2-3; 13 bases are a match to TRBD2. V dropped 4 bases and J dropped 9; count of bases not matched to a gene: 7. The CDR3 spans 14 residues. CDR1 and CDR2 from the germline V gene are GTSNPN and SVGIG (reference sequence). The CDR3: CAWTTSGGVRTQYF. CDR3 bases: TGTGCCTGGACAACTAGCGGGGGGGTAAGGACGCAGTATTTT.

V is TRBV11-2 and J is TRBJ2-2; TRBD1 agrees at 8 bases. Germline V lookup: CDR1 SGHAT, CDR2 FQNNGV. This CDR3 is built from 16 residues. V shed 3 bases, J shed 1 base, and the junction held 4 bases outside the gene matches. DNA of the CDR3: TGTGCCAGCAGCTTTTGGGGGACAGGGAACACCGGGGAGCTGTTTTTT. It is translated as CASSFWGTGNTGELFF.

V gene TRBV2 combines with J gene TRBJ2-2, with D perhaps matching TRBD2 (6 bases). Germline CDR1 and CDR2: SNHLY and FYNNEI. The CDR3 has 14 amino acids. V gave up 5 bases and J gave up 5 bases, with 12 bases separating them. The CDR3 nucleotides read TGTGCCAGCAGTATTGGACTAAAGACCGGGGAGCTGTTTTTT. It codes for CASSIGLKTGELFF.